One and the same sample provided the 29 T cell receptor beta chains below, sequenced in a study of blood T cell repertoires in COVID-19 (dated by TCRdb to 2020 to 2022). The library was prepared using the immunoSEQ multiplex PCR assay. TCRdb obtained this table from immuneACCESS and retained in-frame rearrangements with V and J assigned. These tables miss some clones; where compared with another copy, unresolved V genes account for less than half of the shortfall, and the remainder is unexplained. For this sample the table gives 220,000 or so clones, of which 88% were detected only once. The top ten hold 14% to 15% of the sample. Sample: PBMCs or T cells enriched from blood (not recorded which). These receptors all stem from a woman between 45 and 65 years old with acute COVID-19.

CDR3 loop: CASSPDRAQNIQYF. The CDR3 nucleotides read TGTGCCAGCAGTCCGGACAGGGCCCAAAACATTCAGTACTTC. This chain uses TRBV5-8 with TRBJ2-4, with 8 bases lining up with TRBD1. Germline CDR1 reads SGHTS; CDR2 reads YDEGEE. V was clipped by 5 bases and J by 5 bases; unmatched bases: 6. CDR3 size: 14 residues. Complete variable domain (other parts from reference TRBV5-8 and TRBJ2-4): EAGVTQSPTHLIKTRGQQATLRCSPISGHTSVYWYQQALGLGLQFLLWYDEGEERNRGNFPPRFSGRQFPNYSSELNVNALELEDSALYLCASSPDRAQNIQYFGAGTRLSVL.

The V call is TRBV11-2, the J call TRBJ2-1; 13 bases fit TRBD2. V was clipped by 4 bases and J by 6 bases; unmatched bases: 3. The germline V gene has CDR1 SGHAT and CDR2 FQNNGV. CDR3 length: 15 amino acids. This CDR3 is CASSSWTSGSNEQFF. Written as DNA, the CDR3 is TGTGCCAGCAGCTCCTGGACTAGCGGGAGCAATGAGCAGTTCTTC.

The gene calls are TRBV3-1 (or the pseudogene TRBV3-2) and TRBJ1-1; no definite D call. There are 16 residues in the CDR3. Germline V gene lookup returns CDR1 LGHDT and CDR2 YNNKEL (reference sequence). The germline V and J ends were trimmed by 1 base and 1 base, with 13 bases remaining between them. The CDR3 nucleotides read TGTGCCAGCAGCCAAGCGCCGGGGATAGGGAACACTGAAGCTTTCTTT. This codes for CASSQAPGIGNTEAFF.

This sequence joins TRBV5-1 and TRBJ1-2, with TRBD1 matching over 8 bases. Trimming at V came to 3 bases and at J to 9 bases, leaving 13 bases not matched to a gene. The CDR3 length is 15 residues. Germline V gives CDR1 SGHRS, CDR2 YFSETQ. DNA of the CDR3: TGCGCCAGCAGCTCGGGGACAGGCCAGTTTACCAGCTACACCTTC. Protein sequence: CASSSGTGQFTSYTF.

V usage is TRBV19 and J usage is TRBJ1-4; no firm D call. V was pared by 5 bases and J by 8 bases, with 9 bases between. The CDR3 totals 12 residues. Germline V gene sequence: CDR1 LNHDA, CDR2 SQIVND (reference sequence). CDR3 DNA: TGTGCCAGTAGTGGCGACACCGAAAAACTGTTTTTT. Amino acid sequence: CASSGDTEKLFF. Based on the CDR3 plus reference TRBV19 and TRBJ1-4, the full variable domain is DGGITQSPKYLFRKEGQNVTLSCEQNLNHDAMYWYRQDPGQGLRLIYYSQIVNDFQKGDIAEGYSVSREKKESFPLTVTSAQKNPTAFYLCASSGDTEKLFFGSGTQLSVL.

The rearrangement links TRBV7-2 to TRBJ1-5; D might be TRBD1 (6 bases). V was clipped by 4 bases and J by 7 bases, with 14 bases between them. Germline lookup yields CDR1 SGHTA and CDR2 FQGNSA. This CDR3 is 14 amino acids long. The CDR3 region has the DNA TGTGCCAGCAGCTCATTCAGGGGCGGACAGCCCCAGCATTTT. This translates into CASSSFRGGQPQHF.

The rearrangement uses TRBV5-4 and TRBJ1-1, with a possible D match to TRBD1 (5 bases). Trimming took 3 bases from V and 0 from J, leaving 12 bases between them. Looked up from germline, CDR1 is SGHNT and CDR2 is YYREEE (reference sequence). The length of the CDR3 is 15 residues. CDR3 nucleotide sequence: TGTGCCAGCAGCTCCGAATGGGGCGTGAACACTGAAGCTTTCTTT. It codes for CASSSEWGVNTEAFF.

The chain uses TRBV3-1 (or the pseudogene TRBV3-2) and TRBJ1-1; D is possibly TRBD1 (5 bases). The V end was cut by 0 bases, the J end by 7 bases, with 6 bases between. The germline V gene has CDR1 LGHDT and CDR2 YNNKEL (reference sequence). The length of the CDR3 is 12 residues. DNA for the CDR3: TGTGCCAGCAGCCAAGATGACAGTGAAGCTTTCTTT. This gives the protein CASSQDDSEAFF.

The genes are TRBV5-5 and TRBJ2-5; D is uncertain. The CDR3 runs to 18 residues. Germline loops: CDR1 SGHKS, CDR2 YYEKEE (reference sequence). The V end lost 5 bases, the J end lost 2 bases, and 25 bases lay between the germline ends. CDR3 DNA: TGTGCCAGCAGTTACATGGGCCTGTCTTTCGCCCAACAAGAGACCCAGTACTTC. Translation: CASSYMGLSFAQQETQYF.

The V gene is TRBV11-3, the J gene TRBJ1-5; D is uncertain. This CDR3 has 15 amino acids. The germline V and J ends were trimmed by 5 bases and 5 bases, with 16 bases remaining between them. CDR1 and CDR2 (germline): SGHNT, YENEEA. The CDR3 nucleotides are TGTGCCAGCAGCGACCGGGTTGCGGAAGATCAGCCCCAGCATTTT. It translates to CASSDRVAEDQPQHF.

The chain employs TRBV27 and TRBJ1-2; D call uncertain. The CDR3 has 13 amino acids. Trimming removed 10 bases at V and 0 bases at J, with 12 bases between. Germline lookup yields CDR1 MNHEY and CDR2 SMNVEV (reference sequence). The chain's CDR3 is CATRHSTNYGYTF. DNA of the CDR3: TGTGCCACCCGACACAGTACTAACTATGGCTACACCTTC.

J is TRBJ1-5 and V is TRBV5-1, with 7 bases identical to TRBD1. CDR1 and CDR2 from the germline V gene are SGHRS and YFSETQ. Trimming cost V 4 bases and J 0 bases; bases outside gene matches: 7. This CDR3 has 16 residues. CDR3 sequence reads: CASSPTGAYSNQPQHF. The CDR3 DNA reads TGCGCCAGCAGCCCTACAGGGGCCTATAGCAATCAGCCCCAGCATTTT.

This sequence joins TRBV10-1 and TRBJ2-1, with D unclear. CDR3 length: 16 residues. The V end was cut by 2 bases, the J end by 6 bases, with 17 bases between. In germline, CDR1 is WNHNN, CDR2 SYGVQD (reference sequence). DNA for the CDR3: TGCGCCAGCAGTGAGAGCTTCCTCAACCTCATCAATGAGCAGTTCTTC. This codes for CASSESFLNLINEQFF.

The V and J genes are TRBV7-9 and TRBJ1-5; possibly TRBD1 for D (6 bases). With 4 bases removed from V and 7 bases from J, the gap between germline ends came to 23 bases. The CDR3 is 17 amino acids. Germline CDR1 SEHNR, CDR2 FQNEAQ (reference sequence). The CDR3 DNA follows: TGTGCCAGCAGCTCGACTACAGGGTTCGCCTTGGGACAGCCCCAGCATTTT. This codes for CASSSTTGFALGQPQHF.

The chain has TRBV4-1 and TRBJ2-1; tentative D call: TRBD2 (7 bases). V shed 0 bases and J shed 5 bases, with 11 bases lying between them. Germline V gene data show CDR1 as MGHRA and CDR2 as YSYEKL. The length of the CDR3 is 15 residues. The CDR3 region is CASSQDLGGHNEQFF. CDR3 bases: TGCGCCAGCAGCCAAGATCTCGGGGGGCACAATGAGCAGTTCTTC.

The rearrangement links TRBV19 to TRBJ2-6; D gene ambiguous. Trimming shortened V by 2 bases and J by 2 bases, and 10 bases separated the two germline ends. The CDR3 loop spans 16 amino acids. CDR1 LNHDA and CDR2 SQIVND come from the germline V gene (reference sequence). The CDR3 protein is CASSISPVAGANVLTF. CDR3 DNA: TGTGCCAGTAGTATAAGCCCGGTGGCTGGGGCCAACGTCCTGACTTTC.

The V call is TRBV28, the J call TRBJ1-1; possibly TRBD1 for D (6 bases). CDR1 MDHEN and CDR2 SYDVKM come from the germline V gene. V was cut by 1 base and J by 1 base, with 13 bases left in between. This CDR3 comprises 16 residues. CDR3 sequence reads: CASSLYGRGANTEAFF. DNA of the CDR3: TGTGCCAGCAGTTTATATGGCCGGGGGGCGAACACTGAAGCTTTCTTT.

The CDR3 region has the DNA TGTGCCAGCAGTTCACCAGCGAACACCGGGGAGCTGTTTTTT. It yields the protein CASSSPANTGELFF. The genes are TRBV28 and TRBJ2-2, with no clear D. CDR1 is MDHEN and CDR2 is SYDVKM in the germline V gene. V shed 4 bases and J shed 0 bases, with 6 bases lying between them. This CDR3 has 14 residues.

The CDR3 nucleotides are TGCGCCAGCAGTCAGGACTTCTCTGGAAACACCATATATTTT. This gives the protein CASSQDFSGNTIYF. The chain links TRBV5-1 to TRBJ1-3; D unclear. Germline values: CDR1 SGHRS, CDR2 YFSETQ. The CDR3 length is 14 residues. V shed 5 bases and J shed 0 bases, with 9 bases lying between them.

A note on this clone: The conserved phenylalanine or tryptophan normally closing the CDR3 is absent here, so this likely arose from a read error. Because the CDR3's place on the DNA is in doubt, the DNA is left out and the CDR3 is given as listed by TCRdb. J is TRBJ2-7 and V is TRBV28; TRBD1 reflects the table's D call only, with no check against the DNA. The germline gives CDR1 MDHEN, CDR2 SYDVKM. A total of 9 residues make up the CDR3, ends included. The CDR3 here is CASRDNSRL.

The rearrangement links TRBV10-3 to TRBJ2-7, with 8 positions matching TRBD1. This CDR3 comprises 18 residues. From germline, CDR1 is ENHRY and CDR2 SYGVKD. V dropped 2 bases and J dropped 0; count of bases not matched to a gene: 12. The CDR3 nucleotides read TGTGCCATCAGTGAGACTCCAGGGGGCCCGGTTCCCTCCTACGAGCAGTACTTC. Translating it yields CAISETPGGPVPSYEQYF.

The chain couples TRBV18 to TRBJ2-7, with a weak D call TRBD2 (5 bases). In germline, CDR1 is KGHSH, CDR2 LQKENI. V dropped 2 bases and J dropped 7 bases, with 15 bases sitting between them. This CDR3 spans 14 amino acids. CDR3 amino acids: CASSPRLAQREQYF. The CDR3 DNA reads as TGTGCCAGCTCACCAAGGCTAGCACAGAGAGAGCAGTACTTC. Based on the CDR3 plus reference TRBV18 and TRBJ2-7, the full variable domain is NAGVMQNPRHLVRRRGQEARLRCSPMKGHSHVYWYRQLPEEGLKFMVYLQKENIIDESGMPKERFSAEFPKEGPSILRIQQVVRGDSAAYFCASSPRLAQREQYFGPGTRLTVT.

The CDR3 spells CASSLAGLTGNTIYF. CDR3 DNA: TGCGCCAGCAGCTTGGCCGGGTTGACTGGAAACACCATATATTTT. The rearrangement links TRBV5-1 to TRBJ1-3; D uncertain. The CDR3 runs to 15 residues. The V gene's germline CDR1 is SGHRS and CDR2 YFSETQ. V was clipped by 0 bases and J by 2 bases, with 9 bases between them.

This clone appeared a single time. The gene calls are TRBV7-9 and TRBJ1-2; no definite D call. V was cut by 7 bases and J by 1 base, with 7 bases left in between. This CDR3 spans 12 amino acids. Germline CDR1 SEHNR, CDR2 FQNEAQ (reference sequence). The CDR3 protein is CASTLLNYGYTF. The CDR3 DNA follows: TGTGCCAGCACATTACTTAACTATGGCTACACCTTC.

This chain joins TRBV14 and TRBJ2-7, with D perhaps matching TRBD1 (5 bases). From germline, CDR1 is SGHDN and CDR2 FVKESK. The germline V and J ends were trimmed by 4 bases and 9 bases, with 22 bases remaining between them. The CDR3 consists of 15 residues. The CDR3 nucleotides read TGTGCCAGCAGCCCCGGACACAGACCTCATCGCGGGCAGTACTTC. Translating gives CASSPGHRPHRGQYF.

CDR3 in amino acids: CASSTSGMNTGELFF. For the CDR3, the DNA is TGTGCCAGCAGCACCAGCGGGATGAACACCGGGGAGCTGTTTTTT. The V and J genes are TRBV11-2 and TRBJ2-2; 7 nucleotides align to TRBD2. The CDR3 has 15 residues. V shed 5 bases, J shed 1 base, and the junction held 4 bases outside the gene matches. Germline V lookup: CDR1 SGHAT, CDR2 FQNNGV.

The rearrangement uses TRBV28 and TRBJ1-1; no clear D gene. CDR3 length: 11 amino acids. Trimming removed 3 bases from V and 8 bases from J, with 7 bases in between. Germline values: CDR1 MDHEN, CDR2 SYDVKM. The DNA for the CDR3 is TGTGCCAGCAGTTTGGGGAGAGAAGCTTTCTTT. Protein product: CASSLGREAFF. The full variable domain, completed using reference TRBV28 and TRBJ1-1, is DVKVTQSSRYLVKRTGEKVFLECVQDMDHENMFWYRQDPGLGLRLIYFSYDVKMKEKGDIPEGYSVSREKKERFSLILESASTNQTSMYLCASSLGREAFFGQGTRLTVV.

This sequence joins TRBV27 and TRBJ1-1; 9 bases are shared with TRBD1. Germline trimming cut 6 bases from V and 4 bases from J; bases unmatched to any gene: 9. Germline CDR1 and CDR2: MNHEY and SMNVEV (reference sequence). The CDR3 consists of 15 residues. The CDR3 region has the DNA TGTGCCAGCAGCCCGACCGGGACAGGGATCACTGAAGCTTTCTTT. This codes for CASSPTGTGITEAFF.

This chain connects TRBV19 to TRBJ2-2, with TRBD1 matching over 8 bases. The CDR3 runs 16 residues. The V segment lost 3 bases and the J segment 8 bases; nucleotides outside the gene matches: 11. Germline CDR1 reads LNHDA; CDR2 reads SQIVND (reference sequence). CDR3 region: CASSIQQGATAGELFF. The CDR3 DNA follows: TGTGCCAGTAGTATCCAGCAGGGGGCCACAGCGGGGGAGCTGTTTTTT.